This TCR beta chain stems from a study of CD8 T cells in Susac syndrome. The wider study: Blood was drawn from patients with Susac syndrome. At that point, they were therapy-naive, on corticosteroids, or on intravenous immunoglobulin alone.

With random hexamers, roughly 0.45 to 1 ug RNA was reverse transcribed. Multiplex PCR with immunoSEQ amplified the TCR beta CDR3 across 54 Vbeta and 13 Jbeta. TCRdb independently ran MiXCR on the immunoSEQ multiplex PCR reads; one entry per CDR3 protein. The data hold under 200,000 distinct CDR3 sequences, with more than 85% observed a single time. This CDR3 spans 15 amino acids. V lost 2 bases, J lost 0 bases, and 11 bases lay in between. Germline V gene sequence: CDR1 GTSNPN, CDR2 SVGIG (reference sequence). Diagnostic criteria defined recently for definite or probable disease were met by the Susac syndrome patients. CD8+ and CD4+ T cells were negatively isolated; TEMRA cells were FACS-enriched.

Source material: CD4+ T cells from PBMCs. The chain links TRBV30 to TRBJ2-1; tentatively, D is TRBD1 or TRBD2 (6 bases each). The TCR sequence derives from a human donor with Susac syndrome. This chain's CDR3 is CAWSLGGRSYNEQFF. The CDR3 DNA reads TGTGCCTGGAGTCTGGGGGGCCGCTCCTACAATGAGCAGTTCTTC.